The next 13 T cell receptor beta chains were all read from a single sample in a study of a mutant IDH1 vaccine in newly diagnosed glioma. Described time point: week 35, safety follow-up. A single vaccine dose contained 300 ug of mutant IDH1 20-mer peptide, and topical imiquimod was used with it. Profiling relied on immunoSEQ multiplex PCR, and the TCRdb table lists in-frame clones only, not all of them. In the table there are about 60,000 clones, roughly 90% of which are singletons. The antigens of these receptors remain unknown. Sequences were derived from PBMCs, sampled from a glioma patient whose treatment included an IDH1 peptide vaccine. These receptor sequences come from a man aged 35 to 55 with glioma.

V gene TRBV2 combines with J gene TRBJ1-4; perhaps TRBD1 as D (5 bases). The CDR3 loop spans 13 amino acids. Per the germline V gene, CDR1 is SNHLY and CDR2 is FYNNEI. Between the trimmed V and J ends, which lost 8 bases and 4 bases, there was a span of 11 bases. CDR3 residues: CASHRQFNEKLFF. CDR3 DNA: TGTGCCAGCCATCGACAGTTTAATGAAAAACTGTTTTTT.

CDR3 sequence: CASRSGPQGREQFF. CDR3 sequence (DNA): TGCGCCAGCAGATCAGGCCCACAGGGCCGCGAGCAGTTCTTC. V and J are TRBV5-1 and TRBJ2-1; tentative D call: TRBD1 (6 bases). Trimming took off 5 bases at V and 10 bases at J, with 19 bases between the two ends. The CDR3 spans 14 residues. In germline, CDR1 is SGHRS, CDR2 YFSETQ.

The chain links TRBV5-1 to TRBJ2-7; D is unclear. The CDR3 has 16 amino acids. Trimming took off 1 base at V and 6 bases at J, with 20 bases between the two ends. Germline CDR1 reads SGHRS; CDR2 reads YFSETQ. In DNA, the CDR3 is TGCGCCAGCAGCTTGCGGCAGCGCGACGGGTTTGGCGAGCAGTACTTC. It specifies CASSLRQRDGFGEQYF.

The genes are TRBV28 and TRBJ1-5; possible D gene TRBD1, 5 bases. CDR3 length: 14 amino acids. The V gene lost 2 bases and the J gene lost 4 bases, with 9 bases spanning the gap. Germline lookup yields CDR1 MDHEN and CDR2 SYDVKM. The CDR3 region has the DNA TGTGCCAGCAGTTTACAGGGTTGGAATCAGCCCCAGCATTTT. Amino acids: CASSLQGWNQPQHF.

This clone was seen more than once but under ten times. The CDR3 region is CAITGTVREKLFF. The CDR3 DNA is TGTGCCATCACAGGGACAGTACGCGAAAAACTGTTTTTT. The chain joins TRBV28 to TRBJ1-4; 7 positions match TRBD1. Germline CDR1 MDHEN, CDR2 SYDVKM. The CDR3 has 13 amino acids. Trimming at V came to 10 bases and at J to 8 bases, leaving 10 bases not matched to a gene.

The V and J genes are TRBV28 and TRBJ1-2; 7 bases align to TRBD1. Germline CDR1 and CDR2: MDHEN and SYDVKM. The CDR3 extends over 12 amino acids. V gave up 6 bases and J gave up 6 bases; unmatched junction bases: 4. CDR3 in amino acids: CASSRDRDGYTF. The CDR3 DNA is TGTGCCAGCAGCCGTGACAGGGATGGCTACACCTTC.

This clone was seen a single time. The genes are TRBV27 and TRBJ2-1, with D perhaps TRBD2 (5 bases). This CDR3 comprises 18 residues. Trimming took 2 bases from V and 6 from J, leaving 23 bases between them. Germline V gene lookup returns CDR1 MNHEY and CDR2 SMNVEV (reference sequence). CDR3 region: CASSLLPIANKPSNEQFF. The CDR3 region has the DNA TGTGCCAGCAGTTTACTACCTATAGCGAATAAACCCTCCAATGAGCAGTTCTTC.

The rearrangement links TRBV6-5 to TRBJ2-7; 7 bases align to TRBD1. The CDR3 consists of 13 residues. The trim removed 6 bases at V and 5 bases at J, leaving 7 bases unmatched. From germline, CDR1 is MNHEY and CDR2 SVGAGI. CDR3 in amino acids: CASSLRGSHEQYF. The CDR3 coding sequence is TGTGCCAGCAGCCTCAGGGGGTCTCACGAGCAGTACTTC.

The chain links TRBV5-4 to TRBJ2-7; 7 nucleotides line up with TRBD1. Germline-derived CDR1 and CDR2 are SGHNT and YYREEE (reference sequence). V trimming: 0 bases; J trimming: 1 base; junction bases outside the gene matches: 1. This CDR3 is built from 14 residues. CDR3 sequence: CASSLGQGSYEQYF. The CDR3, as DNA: TGTGCCAGCAGCTTGGGACAGGGATCCTACGAGCAGTACTTC.

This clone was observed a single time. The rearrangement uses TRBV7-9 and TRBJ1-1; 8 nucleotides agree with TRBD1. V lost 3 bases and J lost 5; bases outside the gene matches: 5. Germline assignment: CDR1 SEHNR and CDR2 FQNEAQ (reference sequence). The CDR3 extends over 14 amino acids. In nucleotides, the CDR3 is TGTGCCAGCAGCTTTCAGGGGGCATGGACTGAAGCTTTCTTT. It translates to CASSFQGAWTEAFF.

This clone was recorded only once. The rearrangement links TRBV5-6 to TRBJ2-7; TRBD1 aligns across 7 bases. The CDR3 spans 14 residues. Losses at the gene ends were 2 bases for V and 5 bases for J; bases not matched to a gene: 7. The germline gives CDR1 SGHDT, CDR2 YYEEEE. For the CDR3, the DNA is TGTGCCAGCAGCTTAAGGGGGCGCCCCCACGAGCAGTACTTC. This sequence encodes CASSLRGRPHEQYF.

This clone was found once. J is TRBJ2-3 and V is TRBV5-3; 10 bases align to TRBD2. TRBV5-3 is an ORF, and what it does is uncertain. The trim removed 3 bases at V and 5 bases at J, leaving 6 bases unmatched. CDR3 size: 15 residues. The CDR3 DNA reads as TGTGCCAGAAGCTCCCTAGCGGGAGAGGTAGATACGCAGTATTTT. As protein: CARSSLAGEVDTQYF.

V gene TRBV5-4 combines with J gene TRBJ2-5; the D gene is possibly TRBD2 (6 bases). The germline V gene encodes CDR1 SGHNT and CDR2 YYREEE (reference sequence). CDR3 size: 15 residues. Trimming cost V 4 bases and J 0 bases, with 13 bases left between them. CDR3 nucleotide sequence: TGTGCCAGCAGCGGCCGGGACTGGTACCAAGAGACCCAGTACTTC. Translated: CASSGRDWYQETQYF.